A single sample gave rise to the 32 T cell receptor beta chains below, sequenced in a study of blood T cell repertoires in COVID-19. Method: immunoSEQ multiplex PCR; TCRdb's copy keeps in-frame clones and lacks some. The data hold over 40,000 clones, with 92% observed a single time. The sample was peripheral blood. The receptors were sampled from a human donor in a cohort sampled during active COVID-19.

The genes are TRBV6-5 and TRBJ1-1; 9 nucleotides align to TRBD1. The CDR3 loop spans 14 amino acids. CDR1 is MNHEY, CDR2 SVGAGI, per germline. V shed 7 bases and J 4 bases; nucleotides not matched to a gene: 7. The CDR3 bases are TGTGCCAGCACCAGGGACAGGGTAGCCACTGAAGCTTTCTTT. It codes for CASTRDRVATEAFF.

V is TRBV7-2 and J is TRBJ2-7; TRBD2 matches at 7 bases. The CDR3 totals 15 residues. The J segment lost 1 base and the V segment lost 2 bases, leaving 5 bases of the junction unmatched. Germline CDR1 is SGHTA and CDR2 is FQGNSA. The CDR3 sequence is CASSLYSAGSYEQYF. CDR3 nucleotides: TGTGCCAGCAGCTTATACTCAGCGGGGTCCTACGAGCAGTACTTC.

The table lists this clone with a few counts. CDR3 region: CASSWGTGPNSPLHF. The DNA of the CDR3 is TGTGCCAGCAGCTGGGGGACAGGACCCAATTCACCCCTCCACTTT. The chain uses TRBV5-6 and TRBJ1-6; 8 nucleotides match TRBD1. V lost 3 bases and J lost 7; bases outside the gene matches: 6. This CDR3 comprises 15 residues. Germline CDR1 is SGHDT and CDR2 is YYEEEE.

This rearrangement joins TRBV18 to TRBJ2-7; TRBD1 might be the D (6 bases). Per the germline V gene, CDR1 is KGHSH and CDR2 is LQKENI. The germline V and J ends were trimmed by 6 bases and 2 bases, with 8 bases remaining between them. This CDR3 is built from 12 residues. The CDR3 loop reads CASSRDTYEQYF. The CDR3 DNA reads as TGTGCCAGCTCGAGGGACACCTACGAGCAGTACTTC.

The chain is built from TRBV11-3 and TRBJ2-7, with 7 bases aligning to TRBD1. CDR3 length: 14 amino acids. Germline CDR1 and CDR2: SGHNT and YENEEA. The ends lost 6 bases at V and 2 bases at J; junction bases unmatched: 7. This CDR3 reads CASSLATGPYEQYF. In nucleotides, the CDR3 is TGTGCCAGCAGTCTTGCGACAGGGCCCTACGAGCAGTACTTC.

The chain combines TRBV27 with TRBJ1-4, with D unclear. Trimming cost V 5 bases and J 8 bases, with 6 bases left between them. The CDR3 consists of 11 residues. Germline CDR1 MNHEY, CDR2 SMNVEV (reference sequence). In DNA form, the CDR3 reads TGTGCCAGCAGTAGAGGGGAAAAACTGTTTTTT. It encodes CASSRGEKLFF. The full variable domain, rest sourced from reference TRBV27 and TRBJ1-4, is EAQVTQNPRYLITVTGKKLTVTCSQNMNHEYMSWYRQDPGLGLRQIYYSMNVEVTDKGDVPEGYKVSRKEKRNFPLILESPSPNQTSLYFCASSRGEKLFFGSGTQLSVL.

V usage is TRBV19 and J usage is TRBJ1-2, with D possibly matching TRBD1 (5 bases). CDR1 and CDR2 (germline): LNHDA, SQIVND (reference sequence). The CDR3 is 16 residues long. Between the trimmed V and J ends, which lost 3 bases and 0 bases, there was a span of 14 bases. The DNA of the CDR3 is TGTGCCAGTAGTATGGGCAGGGCCCAAACTAACTATGGCTACACCTTC. As protein: CASSMGRAQTNYGYTF.

The chain is built from TRBV2 and TRBJ2-1; 14 bases agree with TRBD2. J was trimmed by 7 bases and V by 6 bases; bases with no gene match: 5. In germline, CDR1 is SNHLY, CDR2 FYNNEI. The CDR3 loop spans 15 amino acids. CDR3 bases: TGTGCCAGCAGCGCCCGACTAGCGGGGGGGAATGAGCAGTTCTTC. It is translated as CASSARLAGGNEQFF.

The V gene is TRBV6-6, the J gene TRBJ1-3, with 9 bases matching TRBD1. The V gene's germline CDR1 is MNHNY and CDR2 SVGAGI (reference sequence). The CDR3 loop spans 16 amino acids. After removal of 2 bases from V and 4 bases from J, the junction contained 6 bases not matched to a gene. The CDR3 region has the DNA TGTGCCAGCAGTTACGAGCACAGGGGGCGAGGAAACACCATATATTTT. Translation gives CASSYEHRGRGNTIYF.

V gene TRBV27 combines with J gene TRBJ2-2; 7 bases fit TRBD1. Per germline, CDR1 MNHEY and CDR2 SMNVEV (reference sequence). CDR3 length: 14 residues. V lost 8 bases, J lost 4 bases, and 7 bases stayed unmatched. The CDR3 reads CASGDRAGTGELFF. CDR3 nucleotide sequence: TGTGCCAGCGGCGACAGGGCGGGCACCGGGGAGCTGTTTTTT.

The chain carries TRBV4-1 and TRBJ1-6, with 8 nucleotides matching TRBD1. The CDR3 covers 17 residues. The ends lost 2 bases at V and 8 bases at J; junction bases unmatched: 11. The germline V gene has CDR1 MGHRA and CDR2 YSYEKL. The CDR3 DNA sequence: TGCGCCAGCAGCCAACAAAGAAGCACAGGGGGAGATTCACCCCTCCACTTT. Translation gives CASSQQRSTGGDSPLHF.

The CDR3 DNA reads as TGTGCCAGTACGGGGGTGGACTATGGCTACACCTTC. This encodes CASTGVDYGYTF. The chain is built from TRBV19 and TRBJ1-2; tentatively, D is TRBD1 (5 bases). CDR1 is LNHDA and CDR2 is SQIVND in the germline V gene (reference sequence). CDR3 length equals 12 residues. V was shortened by 7 bases and J by 3 bases, with 9 bases between the two germline ends.

This clone was recorded only once. V and J are TRBV6-5 and TRBJ2-1, with 13 nucleotides matching TRBD2. The J segment lost 7 bases and the V segment lost 1 base, leaving 4 bases of the junction unmatched. CDR1 is MNHEY and CDR2 is SVGAGI in the germline V gene. This CDR3 is built from 16 residues. CDR3 nucleotide sequence: TGTGCCAGCAGTTACTGGGGACTAGCGGGAAGGAATGAGCAGTTCTTC. Its protein is CASSYWGLAGRNEQFF.

The V and J genes are TRBV19 and TRBJ1-1; TRBD1 agrees at 7 bases. Trimming cost V 9 bases and J 6 bases; bases outside gene matches: 10. The CDR3 is 13 residues long. CDR1 is LNHDA and CDR2 is SQIVND in the germline V gene (reference sequence). CDR3 DNA sequence: TGTGCCAGCATAAACACAGGGGAGGCTGAAGCTTTCTTT. It is translated as CASINTGEAEAFF.

The rearrangement joins TRBV24-1 to TRBJ1-1; D unresolved. The V and J ends lost 9 bases and 0 bases respectively, with 16 bases between them. Germline assignment: CDR1 KGHDR and CDR2 SFDVKD. The CDR3 sequence is 15 residues long. CDR3 sequence reads: CATPPRSFMNTEAFF. The CDR3 DNA sequence: TGTGCCACCCCTCCACGGAGTTTTATGAACACTGAAGCTTTCTTT.

CDR3 residues: CASSAIAGAHITQYF. CDR3 coding DNA: TGTGCCAGCAGCGCAATCGCGGGGGCCCATATAACCCAGTACTTC. V and J are TRBV11-2 and TRBJ2-5, with a tentative D call TRBD2 (7 bases). V was cut by 5 bases and J by 8 bases, with 21 bases left in between. Germline V lookup: CDR1 SGHAT, CDR2 FQNNGV. The CDR3 is made up of 15 amino acids.

The rearrangement joins TRBV6-6 to TRBJ1-5; D ambiguous. Trimming removed 2 bases from V and 4 bases from J, with 9 bases in between. The CDR3 contains 14 residues. CDR1 and CDR2 from the germline V gene are MNHNY and SVGAGI (reference sequence). The CDR3 sequence: CASSYQPVNQPQHF. The CDR3 region has the DNA TGTGCCAGCAGTTACCAACCAGTGAATCAGCCCCAGCATTTT.

The gene calls are TRBV3-1 (or the pseudogene TRBV3-2) and TRBJ2-7, with D possibly matching TRBD2 (5 bases). Germline V lookup: CDR1 LGHDT, CDR2 YNNKEL (reference sequence). The CDR3 runs 14 residues. V dropped 0 bases and J dropped 6 bases, with 12 bases sitting between them. CDR3 protein: CASSQEGSIREQYF. The CDR3 DNA follows: TGTGCCAGCAGCCAAGAGGGGAGTATCCGCGAGCAGTACTTC.

This rearrangement joins TRBV7-9 to TRBJ2-7; 9 nucleotides align to TRBD1. The CDR3 spans 14 residues. The V gene's germline CDR1 is SEHNR and CDR2 FQNEAQ (reference sequence). V shed 6 bases and J 6 bases; nucleotides not matched to a gene: 9. The CDR3 region is CASSTGQGRAEQYF. CDR3 sequence (DNA): TGTGCCAGCAGTACGGGACAGGGCCGGGCCGAGCAGTACTTC.

The table lists this clone with a few counts. The rearrangement uses TRBV3-1 (or the pseudogene TRBV3-2) and TRBJ1-2, with 10 bases identical to TRBD1. The CDR3 covers 16 residues. V lost 1 base and J lost 4; bases outside the gene matches: 6. In germline, CDR1 is LGHDT, CDR2 YNNKEL (reference sequence). This CDR3 is CASSQGAWDRGYGYTF. The CDR3 bases are TGTGCCAGCAGCCAAGGCGCCTGGGACAGGGGCTATGGCTACACCTTC.

The J gene is TRBJ2-3, the V gene TRBV19; 8 nucleotides line up with TRBD2. Germline CDR1 LNHDA, CDR2 SQIVND (reference sequence). The V gene end was trimmed by 5 bases and the J gene end by 0 bases; junction bases not matched to a gene: 7. This CDR3 has 16 residues. CDR3 region: CASSPRLARSTDTQYF. The CDR3 nucleotides are TGTGCCAGTAGTCCCCGACTAGCGCGAAGCACAGATACGCAGTATTTT.

The V and J genes are TRBV29-1 and TRBJ2-7; no reliable D call. V lost 3 bases to trimming and J lost 0 bases, with 3 bases between them. This CDR3 has 11 amino acids. Germline CDR1 and CDR2: SQVTM and ANQGSEA. CDR3 amino acids: CSVDNSYEQYF. The CDR3 region has the DNA TGCAGCGTTGACAACTCCTACGAGCAGTACTTC.

This sequence joins TRBV3-1 (or the pseudogene TRBV3-2) and TRBJ1-4; 11 bases agree with TRBD1. CDR3 length: 18 amino acids. J lost 4 bases, V lost 4 bases, and 11 bases had no gene match. Germline V gives CDR1 LGHDT, CDR2 YNNKEL (reference sequence). The CDR3 sequence: CASSPRDRGFRYNEKLFF. The CDR3 bases are TGTGCCAGCAGCCCCCGGGACAGGGGGTTCCGTTATAATGAAAAACTGTTTTTT.

This chain links TRBV27 with TRBJ1-2, with a possible D match to TRBD1 (6 bases). Trimming took off 2 bases at V and 4 bases at J, with 14 bases between the two ends. This CDR3 has 15 residues. From germline, CDR1 is MNHEY and CDR2 SMNVEV (reference sequence). The CDR3 sequence: CASSLKAGAFYGYTF. CDR3 nucleotide sequence: TGTGCCAGCAGTTTAAAGGCGGGGGCGTTCTATGGCTACACCTTC.

The rearrangement uses TRBV18 and TRBJ1-1, with TRBD1 identical over 7 bases. Germline V lookup: CDR1 KGHSH, CDR2 LQKENI. CDR3 size: 15 residues. The J segment lost 2 bases and the V segment lost 2 bases, leaving 5 bases of the junction unmatched. The DNA for the CDR3 is TGTGCCAGCTCACCAGGAGGGGGCGGAAACACTGAAGCTTTCTTT. This gives the protein CASSPGGGGNTEAFF.

This clone has only a few counts. The V call is TRBV27, the J call TRBJ2-2, with TRBD1 as a possible D gene (6 bases). Trimming took 4 bases from V and 5 from J, leaving 8 bases between them. This CDR3 has 13 amino acids. Germline V lookup: CDR1 MNHEY, CDR2 SMNVEV (reference sequence). CDR3 coding DNA: TGTGCCAGCAGTTCCAGGGGTACCGGGGAGCTGTTTTTT. Translating it yields CASSSRGTGELFF.

This clone has only one observation. The chain recombines TRBV3-1 (or the pseudogene TRBV3-2) with TRBJ2-7; TRBD1 aligns across 10 bases. CDR3 length: 12 amino acids. The J segment lost 5 bases and the V segment lost 6 bases, leaving 1 base of the junction unmatched. CDR1 LGHDT and CDR2 YNNKEL come from the germline V gene (reference sequence). The CDR3 reads CASRGTGDEQYF. For the CDR3, the DNA is TGTGCCAGCAGGGGGACAGGGGACGAGCAGTACTTC.

This clone was detected once. The genes are TRBV27 and TRBJ2-1; 8 bases agree with TRBD2. J lost 8 bases, V lost 5 bases, and 8 bases had no gene match. Germline V gene lookup returns CDR1 MNHEY and CDR2 SMNVEV (reference sequence). The length of the CDR3 is 14 residues. The CDR3 loop reads CASSRGTSLHEQFF. The CDR3 DNA reads TGTGCCAGCAGTCGAGGGACTAGTCTTCATGAGCAGTTCTTC.

J is TRBJ2-7 and V is TRBV12-3 or TRBV12-4; D remains unclear. V lost 6 bases and J 3 bases, leaving 9 bases between the germline ends. The CDR3 has 12 amino acids. The CDR3 reads CASSQIGYEQYF. The DNA of the CDR3 is TGTGCCAGCAGCCAGATTGGCTACGAGCAGTACTTC.

The rearrangement links TRBV18 to TRBJ1-6, with D perhaps TRBD1 (6 bases). CDR3 length: 14 amino acids. Between the trimmed V and J ends, which lost 6 bases and 9 bases, there was a span of 15 bases. The germline V gene has CDR1 KGHSH and CDR2 LQKENI. CDR3 residues: CASSPETGTSPLHF. The CDR3 nucleotides are TGTGCCAGCTCGCCAGAAACAGGGACTTCACCCCTCCACTTT.

The rearrangement links TRBV6-1 to TRBJ1-4; tentative D call: TRBD1 (6 bases). Germline CDR1 and CDR2: MNHNS and SASEGT. The CDR3 consists of 14 residues. V shed 2 bases and J shed 7 bases, with 11 bases lying between them. Here the CDR3 reads CASSERTVSEKLFF. CDR3 DNA: TGTGCCAGCAGTGAAAGGACAGTGAGTGAAAAACTGTTTTTT.

V gene TRBV6-5 combines with J gene TRBJ1-5; D remains unclear. V was cut by 0 bases and J by 3 bases, with 9 bases left in between. This CDR3 spans 15 amino acids. Germline loops: CDR1 MNHEY, CDR2 SVGAGI. In nucleotides, the CDR3 is TGTGCCAGCAGTTACTCTAGTATTCACAATCAGCCCCAGCATTTT. Translation gives CASSYSSIHNQPQHF.